Below, 18 T cell receptor beta chains from the same sample are listed, as sequenced in a study of sequential checkpoint blockade in melanoma. Measured with immunoSEQ multiplex PCR; TCRdb has only the in-frame clones, and not every one. The sample comprises roughly 6,800 clones, over 25% of which are singletons, and 23% rests with the top ten. Treatment specified: randomized to nivolumab then ipilimumab (arm A) or the reverse (arm B). Material: tumor tissue (inferred from file names), obtained from a patient given nivolumab and ipilimumab in sequence. These receptors all come from a human donor with melanoma.

The chain carries TRBV30 and TRBJ1-2; D uncertain. V lost 1 base to trimming and J lost 7 bases, with 13 bases between them. Germline V CDR1 and CDR2: GTSNPN, SVGIG (reference sequence). The CDR3 consists of 13 residues. The CDR3 region is CAWSDDGSFGYTF. In DNA, the CDR3 is TGTGCCTGGAGTGACGACGGCTCCTTTGGCTACACCTTC.

This clone was found once. The gene calls are TRBV19 and TRBJ2-6; D remains ambiguous. Germline V gives CDR1 LNHDA, CDR2 SQIVND (reference sequence). V shed 7 bases and J shed 0 bases, with 7 bases lying between them. The CDR3 spans 14 residues. CDR3 sequence (DNA): TGTGCCAGTACCAGGATCTCTGGGGCCAACGTCCTGACTTTC. Translating it yields CASTRISGANVLTF. Using reference TRBV19 and TRBJ2-6 for the parts outside the CDR3, the full variable domain is DGGITQSPKYLFRKEGQNVTLSCEQNLNHDAMYWYRQDPGQGLRLIYYSQIVNDFQKGDIAEGYSVSREKKESFPLTVTSAQKNPTAFYLCASTRISGANVLTFGAGSRLTVL.

This clone has a handful of counts. V gene TRBV11-3 combines with J gene TRBJ2-5, with 8 nucleotides matching TRBD1. The CDR3 is 14 residues long. Germline trimming cut 4 bases from V and 5 bases from J; bases unmatched to any gene: 6. The germline V gene has CDR1 SGHNT and CDR2 YENEEA. The chain's CDR3 is CASSSQGELETQYF. The CDR3 bases are TGTGCCAGCAGCTCACAGGGGGAATTGGAGACCCAGTACTTC.

In this sample, this clone turned up many times. The chain has TRBV9 and TRBJ2-5, with D perhaps TRBD1 or TRBD2 (5 bases each). The V gene lost 0 bases and the J gene lost 3 bases, with 6 bases spanning the gap. The germline V gene encodes CDR1 SGDLS and CDR2 YYNGEE. CDR3 length: 13 residues. The CDR3 is CASSVVGEETQYF. CDR3 sequence (DNA): TGTGCCAGCAGCGTAGTGGGGGAAGAGACCCAGTACTTC.

This clone was picked up many times. The J gene is TRBJ1-2, the V gene TRBV6-8; 7 nucleotides align to TRBD1. The V gene's germline CDR1 is MNHGY and CDR2 SAAAGT. The CDR3 runs 15 residues. V shed 5 bases, J shed 5 bases, and the junction held 11 bases outside the gene matches. CDR3 nucleotide sequence: TGTGCCAGCAGTGACAGGGACCGGAATCCTTATGGCTACACCTTC. It specifies CASSDRDRNPYGYTF.

The V and J genes are TRBV5-1 and TRBJ2-1; 9 nucleotides align to TRBD1. From germline, CDR1 is SGHRS and CDR2 YFSETQ. This CDR3 is built from 17 residues. Losses at the gene ends were 4 bases for V and 8 bases for J; bases not matched to a gene: 16. Written as DNA, the CDR3 is TGCGCCAGCAGCCCCAGACAGGGGGGGTGGGAGAGGTATGAGCAGTTCTTC. Protein sequence: CASSPRQGGWERYEQFF.

This clone was observed many times. This sequence joins TRBV11-3 and TRBJ2-1; D is unclear. CDR3 length: 15 amino acids. From germline, CDR1 is SGHNT and CDR2 YENEEA. V was clipped by 5 bases and J by 4 bases, with 15 bases between them. The CDR3 is CASSLTPGSYNEQFF. As DNA, the CDR3 is TGTGCCAGCAGCCTTACCCCGGGCTCATACAATGAGCAGTTCTTC.

Here the CDR3 DNA reads TGTGCCAGTAGTATAGCGGAAGGGGGCGAGCAGTACTTC. This sequence encodes CASSIAEGGEQYF. This chain joins TRBV19 and TRBJ2-7; TRBD1 is a possible D gene (6 bases). V dropped 1 base and J dropped 6 bases, with 10 bases sitting between them. Germline V gene lookup returns CDR1 LNHDA and CDR2 SQIVND (reference sequence). The CDR3 spans 13 residues.

This sequence joins TRBV11-3 and TRBJ1-1; the D gene is possibly TRBD1 (5 bases). This CDR3 is built from 15 residues. Germline CDR1 is SGHNT and CDR2 is YENEEA. Trimming removed 2 bases from V and 4 bases from J, with 14 bases in between. The CDR3 DNA follows: TGTGCCAGCAGCTTAAGCAGGGACCGGAGCACTGAAGCTTTCTTT. Encoded protein: CASSLSRDRSTEAFF.

In this sample, this clone turned up many times. This sequence joins TRBV11-3 and TRBJ2-5, with 7 nucleotides matching TRBD2. Germline CDR1 SGHNT, CDR2 YENEEA. This CDR3 is built from 16 residues. With V trimmed by 5 bases and J by 3 bases, 12 bases remained unmatched. The CDR3 reads CASSQANLLAEETQYF. For the CDR3, the DNA is TGTGCCAGCAGCCAAGCCAACCTTCTAGCGGAAGAGACCCAGTACTTC.

The chain is built from TRBV19 and TRBJ1-3; D unclear. V dropped 2 bases and J dropped 3 bases, with 8 bases sitting between them. The length of the CDR3 is 14 residues. Germline V gene sequence: CDR1 LNHDA, CDR2 SQIVND (reference sequence). CDR3 residues: CASSIRGFGNTIYF. CDR3 in DNA: TGTGCCAGTAGTATACGAGGGTTTGGAAACACCATATATTTT. Complete variable domain (other parts from reference TRBV19 and TRBJ1-3): DGGITQSPKYLFRKEGQNVTLSCEQNLNHDAMYWYRQDPGQGLRLIYYSQIVNDFQKGDIAEGYSVSREKKESFPLTVTSAQKNPTAFYLCASSIRGFGNTIYFGEGSWLTVV.

This clone was counted a few times. The gene calls are TRBV11-3 and TRBJ2-1, with D tentatively TRBD1 (5 bases). V lost 5 bases, J lost 8 bases, and 19 bases lay in between. This CDR3 comprises 15 residues. In germline, CDR1 is SGHNT, CDR2 YENEEA. The CDR3 sequence: CASSPLLVGADEQFF. The CDR3 nucleotides read TGTGCCAGCAGCCCGCTTCTTGTTGGGGCCGATGAGCAGTTCTTC.

This chain joins TRBV29-1 and TRBJ1-4; possibly TRBD1 for D (5 bases). The germline V and J ends were trimmed by 6 bases and 7 bases, with 18 bases remaining between them. The CDR3 runs to 14 residues. CDR1 and CDR2 (germline): SQVTM, ANQGSEA. The chain's CDR3 is CSVVGGGFSEKLFF. The DNA of the CDR3 is TGCAGCGTCGTGGGCGGGGGTTTTAGTGAAAAACTGTTTTTT.

This clone was detected only a few times. This sequence joins TRBV30 and TRBJ2-3; the match to TRBD1 covers 7 bases. V shed 1 base, J shed 0 bases, and the junction held 4 bases outside the gene matches. Germline V gene data show CDR1 as GTSNPN and CDR2 as SVGIG (reference sequence). The CDR3 consists of 15 residues. The CDR3: CAWSAGTVSTDTQYF. The CDR3 DNA follows: TGTGCCTGGAGTGCCGGGACAGTTAGCACAGATACGCAGTATTTT.

The chain uses TRBV19 and TRBJ2-6; no reliable D call. Germline V lookup: CDR1 LNHDA, CDR2 SQIVND (reference sequence). V lost 3 bases and J 0 bases, leaving 6 bases between the germline ends. The CDR3 totals 15 residues. In DNA form, the CDR3 reads TGTGCCAGTAGTATGAAGGGCTCTGGGGCCAACGTCCTGACTTTC. This sequence encodes CASSMKGSGANVLTF.

The genes are TRBV18 and TRBJ1-1, with D hard to call. Germline V lookup: CDR1 KGHSH, CDR2 LQKENI. This CDR3 has 13 amino acids. The V gene lost 3 bases and the J gene lost 2 bases, with 7 bases spanning the gap. CDR3 sequence reads: CASSPGLNTEAFF. As DNA, the CDR3 is TGTGCCAGCTCACCGGGTCTTAACACTGAAGCTTTCTTT.

The chain employs TRBV6-8 and TRBJ1-5; D call uncertain. CDR1 is MNHGY, CDR2 SAAAGT, per germline. This CDR3 is 16 amino acids long. V lost 2 bases and J lost 5, with 16 bases in between. For the CDR3, the DNA is TGTGCCAGCAGTTACCGCCGACCCGCAGAGGATCAGCCCCAGCATTTT. Protein product: CASSYRRPAEDQPQHF.

The J gene is TRBJ2-3, the V gene TRBV30, with 7 nucleotides matching TRBD2. J gave up 1 base and V 2 bases, and 6 bases lay outside the gene matches. CDR1 is GTSNPN, CDR2 SVGIG, per germline (reference sequence). The CDR3 totals 15 residues. Here the CDR3 DNA reads TGTGCCTGGAGTCTGGGGGAGGGCCGCACAGATACGCAGTATTTT. It specifies CAWSLGEGRTDTQYF. Full variable domain (outside the CDR3, taken from reference TRBV30 and TRBJ2-3): SQTIHQWPATLVQPVGSPLSLECTVEGTSNPNLYWYRQAAGRGLQLLFYSVGIGQISSEVPQNLSASRPQDRQFILSSKKLLLSDSGFYLCAWSLGEGRTDTQYFGPGTRLTVL.